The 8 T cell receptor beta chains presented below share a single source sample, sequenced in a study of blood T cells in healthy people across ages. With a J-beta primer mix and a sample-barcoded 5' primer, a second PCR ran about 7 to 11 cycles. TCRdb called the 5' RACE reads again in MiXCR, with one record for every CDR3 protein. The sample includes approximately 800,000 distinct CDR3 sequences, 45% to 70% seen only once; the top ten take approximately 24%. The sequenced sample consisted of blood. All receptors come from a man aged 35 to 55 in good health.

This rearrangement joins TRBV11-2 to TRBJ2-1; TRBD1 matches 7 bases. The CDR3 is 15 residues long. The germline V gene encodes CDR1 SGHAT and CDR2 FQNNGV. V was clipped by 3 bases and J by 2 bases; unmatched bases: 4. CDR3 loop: CASSFEGATYNEQFF. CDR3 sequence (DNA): TGTGCCAGCAGCTTCGAGGGGGCAACCTACAATGAGCAGTTCTTC.

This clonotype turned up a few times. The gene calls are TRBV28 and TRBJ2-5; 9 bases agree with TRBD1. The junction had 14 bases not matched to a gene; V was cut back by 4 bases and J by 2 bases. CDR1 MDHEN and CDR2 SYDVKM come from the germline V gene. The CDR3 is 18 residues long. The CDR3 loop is CASSSFFRQGVGQETQYF. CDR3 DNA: TGTGCCAGCAGTTCATTCTTTCGACAGGGGGTTGGGCAAGAGACCCAGTACTTC.

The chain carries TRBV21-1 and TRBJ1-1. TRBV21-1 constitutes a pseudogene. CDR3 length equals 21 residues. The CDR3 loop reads CASSKARVREKRPRMNTEAFF. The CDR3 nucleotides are TGTGCCAGCAGCAAAGCACGTGTACGAGAAAAGAGGCCTAGAATGAACACTGAAGCTTTCTTT.

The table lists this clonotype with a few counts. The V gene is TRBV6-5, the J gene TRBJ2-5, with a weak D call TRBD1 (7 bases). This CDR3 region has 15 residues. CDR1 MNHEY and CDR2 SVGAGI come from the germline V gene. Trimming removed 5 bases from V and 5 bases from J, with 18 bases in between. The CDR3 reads CASSLGGAGGETQYF. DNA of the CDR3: TGTGCCAGCAGTCTCGGGGGCGCAGGGGGTGAGACCCAGTACTTC.

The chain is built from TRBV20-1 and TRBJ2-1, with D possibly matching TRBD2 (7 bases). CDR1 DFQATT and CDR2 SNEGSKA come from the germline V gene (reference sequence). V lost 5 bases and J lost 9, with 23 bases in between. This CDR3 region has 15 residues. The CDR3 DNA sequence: TGCAGTGCTCCGGGGGGCGGGGCAAAATGGGGTGAGCAGTTCTTC. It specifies CSAPGGGAKWGEQFF.

The CDR3 bases are TGTGCCAGCAAAGTAGGGACTACGGAATACGGCTACACCTTC. This gives the protein CASKVGTTEYGYTF. The V gene is TRBV6-5, the J gene TRBJ1-2, with a tentative D call TRBD1 (5 bases). The CDR3 contains 14 residues. CDR1 MNHEY and CDR2 SVGAGI come from the germline V gene. Trimming took 7 bases from V and 8 from J, leaving 20 bases between them.

DNA for the CDR3: TGTGCCATCACTCGAGGAGGGGGAGCGAACGAGCAGTACTTC. It codes for CAITRGGGANEQYF. The chain has TRBV10-3 and TRBJ2-4, with D perhaps TRBD1 or TRBD2 (6 bases each). The J call could be wrong; TRBJ2-7 is a better fit for the DNA end. The CDR3 is 14 amino acids. Germline V CDR1 and CDR2: ENHRY, SYGVKD.

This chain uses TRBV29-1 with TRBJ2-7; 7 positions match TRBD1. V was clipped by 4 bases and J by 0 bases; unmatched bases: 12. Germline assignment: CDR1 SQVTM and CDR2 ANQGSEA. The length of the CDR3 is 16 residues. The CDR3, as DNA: TGCAGCGTTGTTGGTAGGGGGCGAAGGAGCTCCTACGAGCAGTACTTC. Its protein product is CSVVGRGRRSSYEQYF.